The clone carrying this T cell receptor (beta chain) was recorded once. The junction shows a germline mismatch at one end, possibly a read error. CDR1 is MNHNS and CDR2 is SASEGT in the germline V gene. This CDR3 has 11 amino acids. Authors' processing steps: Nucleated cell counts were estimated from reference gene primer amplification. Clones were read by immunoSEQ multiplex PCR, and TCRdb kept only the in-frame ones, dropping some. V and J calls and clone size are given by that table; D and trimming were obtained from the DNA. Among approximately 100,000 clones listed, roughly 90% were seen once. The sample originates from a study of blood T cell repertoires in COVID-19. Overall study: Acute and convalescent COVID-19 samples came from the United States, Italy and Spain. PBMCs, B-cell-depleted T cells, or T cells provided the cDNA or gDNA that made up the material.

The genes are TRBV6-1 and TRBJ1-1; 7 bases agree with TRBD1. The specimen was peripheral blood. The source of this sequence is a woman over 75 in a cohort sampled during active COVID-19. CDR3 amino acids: CASSDETGRPF. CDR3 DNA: TGTGCCAGCAGTGACGAGACAGGGAGACCCTTT.